This T cell receptor (beta chain) is from a study of T cells in Graves' hyperthyroidism and ophthalmopathy. Amplification yielded TCR beta CDR3 regions, with RNA transcripts as the source. The HTBI primer set served for first-round RT-PCR of the TCR CDR3. TCRdb analysed the multiplex PCR reads with MiXCR anew, one entry per CDR3 protein. The table shows over 350,000 distinct CDR3 sequences, with about 14% occurring only once. Disease lasting under 3 months, a NOSPECS grade of at least 4, and a Clinical Activity Score of at least 3 were features of the ophthalmopathy patients. Together with thyroid ultrasound, orbital computed tomography, serum thyroxine and TRAb, clinical symptoms were used for diagnoses. The PBMCs had their origin in roughly 10 ml of fresh peripheral blood. Germline CDR1 is SGHDN and CDR2 is FVKESK. The CDR3 contains 14 residues. Trimming took 2 bases from V and 1 from J, leaving 9 bases between them.

This clonotype was seen repeatedly, ten times or more. Its antigen is as yet unknown. Findings and limits, study-wide: The majority of expanded thyroid clonotypes above 0.001 also appeared in blood.

The sequenced sample was blood. The TCR was taken from a man aged 45-65 years with Graves' ophthalmopathy. V usage is TRBV14 and J usage is TRBJ2-7; TRBD1 is a possible D gene (6 bases). The DNA of the CDR3 is TGTGCCAGCAGCCAATGGGGGCAATCCTACGAGCAGTACTTC. Amino acids: CASSQWGQSYEQYF.